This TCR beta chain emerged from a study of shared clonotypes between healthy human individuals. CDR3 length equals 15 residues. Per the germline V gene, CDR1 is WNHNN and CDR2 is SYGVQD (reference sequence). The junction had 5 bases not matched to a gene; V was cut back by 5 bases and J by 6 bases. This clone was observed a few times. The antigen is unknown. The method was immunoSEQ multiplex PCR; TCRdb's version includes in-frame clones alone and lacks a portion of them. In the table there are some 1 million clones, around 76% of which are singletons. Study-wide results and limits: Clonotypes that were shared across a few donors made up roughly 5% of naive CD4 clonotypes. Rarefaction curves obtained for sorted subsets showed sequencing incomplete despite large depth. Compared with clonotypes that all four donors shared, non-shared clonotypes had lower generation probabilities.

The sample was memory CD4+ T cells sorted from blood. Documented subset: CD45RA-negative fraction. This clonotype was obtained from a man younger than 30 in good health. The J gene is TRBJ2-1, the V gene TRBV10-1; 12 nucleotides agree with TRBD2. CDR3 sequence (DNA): TGCGCCAGCAGTCTCGGACTAGCGGGACGCAATGAGCAGTTCTTC. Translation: CASSLGLAGRNEQFF.